A selection of T cell receptor beta chains follows, all from one sample in a study of blood T cells in healthy people across ages. TCRdb independently ran MiXCR on the 5' RACE reads; one entry per CDR3 protein. The sample yields over a million distinct CDR3 sequences, approximately 42% seen once. Sequencing was performed on blood. The receptor set was obtained from a woman under 30 in good health. Each CDR3 is given with its conserved first and last residue. The order of the fields is V gene, clone size, J gene, D gene, CDR3 DNA, CDR3 protein. A D gene is named only where the DNA matches it firmly. The size of a clone is reported for some rows only, either as once, few or many, or as a class for expanded clones.

TRBV10-3	few	TRBJ1-2	NA	TGTGCCACGGGGGGGGAAGCTAACTATGGCTACACCTTC	CATGGEANYGYTF
TRBV6-1	NA	TRBJ2-3	TRBD1	TGTGCCAGCAGTGGCAAGGGACAGTACACAGATACGCAGTATTTT	CASSGKGQYTDTQYF
TRBV5-1	NA	TRBJ2-1	NA	TGCGCCAGCAGCTGGAGGGCCGACAGAATTTCCTACAATGAGCAGTTCTTC	CASSWRADRISYNEQFF
TRBV28	once	TRBJ1-3	NA	TGTGCCAGCAGGGCAGGGGCTAACCCCTCTGGAAACACCATATATTTT	CASRAGANPSGNTIYF
TRBV20-1	NA	TRBJ2-3	NA	TGCAGTGCTAGAGATAAGGCGGGAAGTCCAGATACGCAGTATTTT	CSARDKAGSPDTQYF
TRBV12-3/TRBV12-4	NA	TRBJ2-3	TRBD1	TGTGCCAGCAGTTTCCTTGCGGGGACAGGGATTTTGGATACGCAGTATTTT	CASSFLAGTGILDTQYF
TRBV20-1	NA	TRBJ2-7	TRBD2	TGCAGTGCTAGAGATAATACCCGACTAGCGGAACCTCCAAGGGACTACGAGCAGTACTTC	CSARDNTRLAEPPRDYEQYF
TRBV7-9	many	TRBJ2-3	NA	TGCGCCAGCAGCTCCCGACTAGCAGATACGCAGTATTTT	CASSSRLADTQYF
TRBV7-9	few	TRBJ2-7	TRBD2	TGTGCCAGCAGCCTAACTGGACTAGCGGGGGAGCAGTACTTC	CASSLTGLAGEQYF
TRBV6-1	NA	TRBJ1-6	NA	TGTACCAGCAGTAAGACAGTTTCCTACGGCTCCTATAATTCACCCCTCCACTTT	CTSSKTVSYGSYNSPLHF
TRBV5-1	many	TRBJ1-4	NA	TGCGCCAGCAGCTTGGGCCGTGCAACTAATGAAAAACTGTTTTTT	CASSLGRATNEKLFF
TRBV4-2	NA	TRBJ2-3	NA	TGTGCCAGCAGCCAAGAAGGGGCGGCTAGCACAGATACGCAGTATTTT	CASSQEGAASTDTQYF
TRBV7-2	many	TRBJ2-3	NA	TGTGCCAGCAGTGTGCAGAGCACAGATACGCAGTATTTT	CASSVQSTDTQYF
TRBV28	NA	TRBJ1-6	TRBD1	TGTGCCAGCAGTGACAGGGGAATCTATAATTCACCCCTCCACTTT	CASSDRGIYNSPLHF
TRBV10-3	few	TRBJ2-1	NA	TGTGCCACCTCTCCACAGGTTCAAGAGCAGTTCTTC	CATSPQVQEQFF
TRBV29-1	few	TRBJ2-3	TRBD1	TGCAGCGTTGAAGGATACAGGGGCCAGACAGATACGCAGTATTTT	CSVEGYRGQTDTQYF
TRBV29-1	many	TRBJ2-1	NA	TGCAGCGTTGAGGGGGCTAACTCCTACAATGAGCAGTTCTTC	CSVEGANSYNEQFF